This T cell receptor (beta chain) was documented in a study of PD-1 blockade in mismatch repair-deficient tumors. Study context: Enrolled about 2012-2017, patients had progressing, pretreated mismatch repair-deficient cancers of approximately 13 types.

Study findings and constraints: Rapid post-treatment expansion, then contraction, generally preceding radiologic response, marked tumor-resident clones.

Note on this clone: The antigen remains unidentified. Other nucleotide sequences from this sample produce the same CDR3.

PCR or immunohistochemistry showed mismatch repair deficiency in every enrolled patient. Three pembrolizumab responders had their TCRs sequenced. Clones were read by immunoSEQ multiplex PCR, and TCRdb kept only the in-frame ones, dropping some. The table shows roughly 120,000 clones, with roughly 86% occurring only once. This TCR derives from an adult with mismatch repair-deficient cancer. This specimen was peripheral blood, taken approximately 73 weeks after starting pembrolizumab.

The CDR3 DNA is TGTGCCAGCAGCTTGGGACTAGCGGGAGGAGATACGCAGTATTTT. This encodes CASSLGLAGGDTQYF. The rearrangement uses TRBV5-6 and TRBJ2-3; 13 nucleotides match TRBD2. Germline assignment: CDR1 SGHDT and CDR2 YYEEEE. CDR3 length equals 15 residues. The V gene end was trimmed by 0 bases and the J gene end by 5 bases; junction bases not matched to a gene: 0.